These T cell receptor beta chains were read from a single sample in a study of blood T cell repertoires in COVID-19. Data came from immunoSEQ multiplex PCR; TCRdb stores just in-frame clones and leaves some out. The sample records approximately 400,000 clones, approximately 89% being singletons. The sequencing sample was made of PBMCs or T cells enriched from blood (not recorded which). The source of these receptors is a woman in her forties who had been exposed to COVID-19. Both conserved end residues are trimmed from each CDR3.

J gene: TRBJ1-2; V gene: TRBV7-9; CDR3 protein: ASSHDRELHGYT
J gene: TRBJ1-5; V gene: TRBV18; CDR3 protein: ASSPWTDRGPRQPQH
J gene: TRBJ1-1; V gene: TRBV5-5; CDR3 protein: ASSSFGGRDTEAF
J gene: TRBJ1-3; V gene: TRBV5-1; CDR3 protein: ASSLDASGAGNTIY
J gene: TRBJ1-3; V gene: TRBV11-2; CDR3 protein: ASSLYRVGGHSGNTIY
J gene: TRBJ2-2; V gene: TRBV13; CDR3 protein: ASSKDRAGGELF
J gene: TRBJ1-1; V gene: TRBV11-1; CDR3 protein: ASSRGFGTEAF
J gene: TRBJ1-1; V gene: TRBV29-1; CDR3 protein: SLHRGQAF
J gene: TRBJ1-2; V gene: TRBV9; CDR3 protein: ASSVAGDFGIGYT
J gene: TRBJ1-3; V gene: TRBV3-1/TRBV3-2; CDR3 protein: ASSPRDRGGNTIY
J gene: TRBJ1-2; V gene: TRBV5-4; CDR3 protein: ASSFRDRGYYGYT
J gene: TRBJ1-1; V gene: TRBV6-5; CDR3 protein: ASSYPPGPQGAEAF
J gene: TRBJ1-1; V gene: TRBV18; CDR3 protein: ASFTDRASTEAF
J gene: TRBJ1-2; V gene: TRBV7-9; CDR3 protein: ASSLAGGFNGYT
J gene: TRBJ1-2; V gene: TRBV30; CDR3 protein: AWRGTGGYGYT
J gene: TRBJ1-5; V gene: TRBV24-1; CDR3 protein: ATSDPGQGAKSNQPQH
J gene: TRBJ1-2; V gene: TRBV30; CDR3 protein: AWAQGLVFNYGYT
J gene: TRBJ1-3; V gene: TRBV21-1; CDR3 protein: ASSNLPRDRGRYWGGNTIY
J gene: TRBJ1-1; V gene: TRBV5-1; CDR3 protein: ASSLASTLNTEAF
J gene: TRBJ1-3; V gene: TRBV18; CDR3 protein: ASSPPYEVNTIY
J gene: TRBJ1-5; V gene: TRBV19; CDR3 protein: ASSPRYRAGNQPQH
J gene: TRBJ2-5; V gene: TRBV14; CDR3 protein: ASSQKGYETQY
J gene: TRBJ1-2; V gene: TRBV6-4; CDR3 protein: ASRREDRGSDGYT
J gene: TRBJ2-3; V gene: TRBV12-5; CDR3 protein: ATSTGTVIQDTQY
J gene: TRBJ1-3; V gene: TRBV5-1; CDR3 protein: ASRTGGGGNTIY
J gene: TRBJ1-1; V gene: TRBV6-1; CDR3 protein: ASSDGTGTEAF
J gene: TRBJ1-5; V gene: TRBV19; CDR3 protein: ASSSRDYSYSNQPQH
J gene: TRBJ1-2; V gene: TRBV2; CDR3 protein: ASSGPAVDRGGFYGYT
J gene: TRBJ2-2; V gene: TRBV6-5; CDR3 protein: ASRWSTTNTGELF
J gene: TRBJ1-2; V gene: TRBV2; CDR3 protein: ASHRTASNYGYT
J gene: TRBJ1-2; V gene: TRBV2; CDR3 protein: ASTRTGADFGYT
J gene: TRBJ1-2; V gene: TRBV9; CDR3 protein: ASSLGLGGGYT
J gene: TRBJ2-1; V gene: TRBV18; CDR3 protein: ASSPTPTSHEQF
J gene: TRBJ1-5; V gene: TRBV19; CDR3 protein: ASRPGTGYNQPQH
J gene: TRBJ2-5; V gene: TRBV7-2; CDR3 protein: ASSLGGLAGAETQY
J gene: TRBJ1-2; V gene: TRBV27; CDR3 protein: ASSPGTGGNYGYT
J gene: TRBJ1-5; V gene: TRBV5-6; CDR3 protein: ASSPGGPRGNQPQH
J gene: TRBJ2-2; V gene: TRBV27; CDR3 protein: ASSLTGGGLTGELF
J gene: TRBJ2-2; V gene: TRBV9; CDR3 protein: ASSPTIQSGELF
J gene: TRBJ2-7; V gene: TRBV6-4; CDR3 protein: ASSHAKTVSSYEQY
J gene: TRBJ2-2; V gene: TRBV4-3; CDR3 protein: ASSQDDFERLAALNTGELF
J gene: TRBJ1-1; V gene: TRBV5-1; CDR3 protein: ASRYQVNTEAF
J gene: TRBJ2-4; V gene: TRBV5-8; CDR3 protein: ASSLAAMNIQY
J gene: TRBJ1-1; V gene: TRBV4-3; CDR3 protein: ASSQEQGRVAEAF
J gene: TRBJ2-3; V gene: TRBV9; CDR3 protein: ASSASFVAGGSTDTQY
J gene: TRBJ1-6; V gene: TRBV5-5; CDR3 protein: ASSLVVGQPNSPLH
J gene: TRBJ1-1; V gene: TRBV19; CDR3 protein: ASSYRAGTEAF
J gene: TRBJ1-2; V gene: TRBV5-5; CDR3 protein: ASSFFGDSYNYGYT